Listed here are 31 T cell receptor beta chains from one sample, sequenced in a study of early T cells in non-severe SARS-CoV-2 infection. TCRdb redid the calling of the 5' RACE reads with MiXCR, one entry per CDR3 protein. This sample has 45,000 or so distinct CDR3 sequences, with about 25% found just once. The material was whole blood, obtained at baseline. The receptors stem from an adult who was a healthcare worker with PCR-confirmed SARS-CoV-2 infection or an uninfected control (not recorded which).

This clonotype was found a few times. The V call is TRBV20-1, the J call TRBJ1-6, with TRBD1 matching 9 bases. Trimming at V came to 0 bases and at J to 12 bases, leaving 9 bases not matched to a gene. Germline assignment: CDR1 DFQATT and CDR2 SNEGSKA (reference sequence). The CDR3 is 15 amino acids. CDR3 nucleotide sequence: TGCAGTGCTAGAGACGAAGACAGGGGGTATTTACCCCTCCACTTT. It yields the protein CSARDEDRGYLPLHF.

The sample holds a few counts of this clonotype. The chain uses TRBV6-6 and TRBJ2-7; 7 nucleotides line up with TRBD1. Germline V CDR1 and CDR2: MNHNY, SVGAGI (reference sequence). The V segment lost 2 bases and the J segment 6 bases; nucleotides outside the gene matches: 10. This CDR3 spans 15 amino acids. The CDR3 protein is CASSYGTVPVPEQYF. CDR3 DNA: TGTGCCAGCAGTTACGGGACAGTCCCGGTCCCCGAGCAGTACTTC.

This clonotype occurred a few times. The chain recombines TRBV4-2 with TRBJ2-3, with TRBD1 identical over 9 bases. CDR3 length: 17 amino acids. Germline trimming cut 0 bases from V and 2 bases from J; bases unmatched to any gene: 6. Germline CDR1 is LGHNA and CDR2 is YNFKEQ. The CDR3 loop is CASSQDTRDRVTDTQYF. The DNA for the CDR3 is TGTGCCAGCAGCCAAGACACCCGGGACAGGGTCACAGATACGCAGTATTTT.

This clonotype has a handful of counts. This chain connects TRBV20-1 to TRBJ2-7; 8 nucleotides align to TRBD1. The CDR3 loop spans 14 amino acids. J was trimmed by 5 bases and V by 6 bases; bases with no gene match: 12. The germline V gene has CDR1 DFQATT and CDR2 SNEGSKA (reference sequence). The chain's CDR3 is CSAASWQGANEQYF. DNA for the CDR3: TGCAGTGCCGCGTCGTGGCAGGGGGCGAACGAGCAGTACTTC.

The chain uses TRBV7-9 and TRBJ2-7, with TRBD1 identical over 11 bases. The V segment lost 5 bases and the J segment 6 bases; nucleotides outside the gene matches: 12. The germline V gene has CDR1 SEHNR and CDR2 FQNEAQ (reference sequence). This CDR3 region has 16 residues. The CDR3: CASSPTTGTGGAEQYF. DNA of the CDR3: TGTGCCAGCAGCCCTACAACCGGGACAGGGGGGGCCGAGCAGTACTTC.

The CDR3 region is CASSFQRGKNNEQFF. The DNA for the CDR3 is TGTGCCAGCAGCTTTCAGCGGGGGAAAAACAATGAGCAGTTCTTC. The genes are TRBV11-2 and TRBJ2-1, with 8 bases fitting TRBD2. The CDR3 spans 15 residues. Per the germline V gene, CDR1 is SGHAT and CDR2 is FQNNGV. Trimming cost V 3 bases and J 5 bases; bases outside gene matches: 6.

This clonotype was observed a handful of times. The chain employs TRBV3-1 and TRBJ1-2, with 12 positions matching TRBD1. Germline trimming cut 5 bases from V and 4 bases from J; bases unmatched to any gene: 5. The germline V gene encodes CDR1 LGHDT and CDR2 YNNKEL (reference sequence). This CDR3 contains 15 residues. The CDR3 is CASSTGQGAGYGYTF. The CDR3 region has the DNA TGTGCCAGCAGCACGGGACAGGGGGCGGGCTATGGCTACACCTTC. The full variable domain, in which reference TRBV3-1 and TRBJ1-2 provide the parts outside the CDR3, is DTAVSQTPKYLVTQMGNDKSIKCEQNLGHDTMYWYKQDSKKFLKIMFSYNNKELIINETVPNRFSPKSPDKAHLNLHINSLELGDSAVYFCASSTGQGAGYGYTFGSGTRLTVV.

This clonotype came up a few times. The rearrangement links TRBV5-1 to TRBJ2-6, with D maybe TRBD1 (6 bases). Looked up from germline, CDR1 is SGHRS and CDR2 is YFSETQ. The CDR3 contains 16 residues. V lost 2 bases and J lost 4, with 13 bases in between. The DNA of the CDR3 is TGCGCCAGCAGCTTCAGGGGCCTCGACGGGGCCAACGTCCTGACTTTC. It encodes CASSFRGLDGANVLTF.

The chain uses TRBV18 and TRBJ2-6, with D uncertain. V was shortened by 6 bases and J by 3 bases, with 0 bases between the two germline ends. Germline CDR1 and CDR2: KGHSH and LQKENI. The CDR3 length is 11 residues. CDR3 DNA: TGTGCCAGCTCTGGGGCCAACGTCCTGACTTTC. Amino acids: CASSGANVLTF.

The CDR3 protein is CASSQDRIGSEQYF. The CDR3 region has the DNA TGCGCCAGCAGCCAAGACCGAATCGGGAGCGAGCAGTACTTC. The chain joins TRBV4-3 to TRBJ2-7; D might be TRBD2 (6 bases). The CDR3 extends over 14 amino acids. Trimming stripped 0 bases from V and 6 bases from J, with 12 bases between. Germline-derived CDR1 and CDR2 are LGHNA and YSLEER.

The chain recombines TRBV5-1 with TRBJ2-1; TRBD1 agrees at 8 bases. CDR1 is SGHRS and CDR2 is YFSETQ in the germline V gene. CDR3 length: 13 amino acids. V shed 6 bases and J 5 bases; nucleotides not matched to a gene: 4. DNA for the CDR3: TGCGCCAGCAACAGGGGGTCCCACAATGAGCAGTTCTTC. Amino acid sequence: CASNRGSHNEQFF.

The chain is built from TRBV4-1 and TRBJ1-1, with no clear D. CDR3 length: 14 residues. Trimming shortened V by 2 bases and J by 1 base, and 8 bases separated the two germline ends. CDR1 is MGHRA, CDR2 YSYEKL, per germline. CDR3 nucleotide sequence: TGCGCCAGCAGCCAATTTGAGGGGAACACTGAAGCTTTCTTT. Its protein product is CASSQFEGNTEAFF.

This clonotype has a handful of counts. The chain has TRBV10-3 and TRBJ1-1; no clear D gene. Trimming shortened V by 0 bases and J by 1 base, and 9 bases separated the two germline ends. This CDR3 region has 15 residues. CDR1 and CDR2 from the germline V gene are ENHRY and SYGVKD. CDR3 DNA sequence: TGTGCCATCAGTGAGTCGAGGGTTGCGAACACTGAAGCTTTCTTT. This codes for CAISESRVANTEAFF.

The chain carries TRBV9 and TRBJ2-5; 7 bases fit TRBD2. The CDR3 is made up of 16 amino acids. Per germline, CDR1 SGDLS and CDR2 YYNGEE. Trimming took 0 bases from V and 0 from J; bases not matched to a gene: 5. This chain's CDR3 is CASSVGVGGYQETQYF. The CDR3 DNA is TGTGCCAGCAGCGTAGGAGTGGGGGGGTACCAAGAGACCCAGTACTTC. Together with reference TRBV9 and TRBJ2-5, the CDR3 gives the full variable domain: DSGVTQTPKHLITATGQRVTLRCSPRSGDLSVYWYQQSLDQGLQFLIQYYNGEERAKGNILERFSAQQFPDLHSELNLSSLELGDSALYFCASSVGVGGYQETQYFGPGTRLLVL.

The chain has TRBV5-6 and TRBJ1-6, with D maybe TRBD1 (5 bases). V was trimmed by 6 bases and J by 10 bases, leaving 17 bases between them. This CDR3 contains 14 residues. CDR1 and CDR2 from the germline V gene are SGHDT and YYEEEE. The CDR3 spells CASTATGARSPLHF. CDR3 bases: TGTGCCAGCACCGCAACAGGAGCGCGCTCACCCCTCCACTTT.

This clonotype was observed a handful of times. The genes are TRBV29-1 and TRBJ2-1; D might be TRBD1 or TRBD2, each matching 5 bases. Trimming stripped 0 bases from V and 6 bases from J, with 15 bases between. CDR3 length: 15 residues. In germline, CDR1 is SQVTM, CDR2 ANQGSEA. The CDR3 nucleotides read TGCAGCGTTGAAGAGGGGGTAGTCCTCTCCAATGAGCAGTTCTTC. Its translation: CSVEEGVVLSNEQFF.

In this sample, this clonotype turned up a few times. The gene calls are TRBV20-1 and TRBJ1-5, with D possibly being TRBD1 (6 bases). This CDR3 has 14 amino acids. Deletions cut 1 base from V and 2 bases from J, with 9 bases between. Germline loops: CDR1 DFQATT, CDR2 SNEGSKA (reference sequence). The CDR3 DNA follows: TGCAGTGCTAGAGGAAACAGGGGCAATCAGCCCCAGCATTTT. This sequence encodes CSARGNRGNQPQHF.

The CDR3 region is CASSYSATGTEKLFF. The CDR3 DNA follows: TGTGCCAGCAGTTACTCGGCGACAGGGACAGAAAAACTGTTTTTT. The gene calls are TRBV6-5 and TRBJ1-4, with 7 bases that match TRBD1. CDR1 and CDR2 from the germline V gene are MNHEY and SVGAGI. This CDR3 region has 15 residues. The V segment lost 0 bases and the J segment 8 bases; nucleotides outside the gene matches: 6.

The chain joins TRBV19 to TRBJ1-5; unclear D gene. The CDR3 is made up of 16 amino acids. Germline loops: CDR1 LNHDA, CDR2 SQIVND (reference sequence). V was trimmed by 4 bases and J by 6 bases, leaving 19 bases between them. The CDR3 DNA reads TGTGCCAGTAGTAGTCAGCAGGTCATTGGCAGTCAGCCCCAGCATTTT. As protein: CASSSQQVIGSQPQHF.

The chain couples TRBV4-1 to TRBJ2-1; D unclear. CDR1 is MGHRA and CDR2 is YSYEKL in the germline V gene. The germline V and J ends were trimmed by 0 bases and 4 bases, with 7 bases remaining between them. CDR3 length: 14 amino acids. The CDR3 protein is CASSQEPQYNEQFF. CDR3 bases: TGCGCCAGCAGCCAAGAGCCACAGTACAATGAGCAGTTCTTC.

This clonotype was observed a handful of times. The CDR3 DNA is TGTGCCTGGAGTGCTTCGGGCGAGAGGGCGCAGTACTTC. Amino acids: CAWSASGERAQYF. This chain uses TRBV30 with TRBJ2-7, with D maybe TRBD2 (5 bases). The ends were cut back, 1 base at V and 9 bases at J, with 16 bases in the middle. CDR1 and CDR2 from the germline V gene are GTSNPN and SVGIG (reference sequence). There are 13 residues in the CDR3.

In its sample, this clonotype was seen once. The chain uses TRBV6-5 and TRBJ2-3; D perhaps matches TRBD2 (6 bases). The CDR3 is made up of 15 amino acids. Germline loops: CDR1 MNHEY, CDR2 SVGAGI. V gave up 3 bases and J gave up 0 bases, with 10 bases separating them. Written as DNA, the CDR3 is TGTGCCAGCAGTTATCGGGGGAGTAGCACAGATACGCAGTATTTT. It yields the protein CASSYRGSSTDTQYF.

The chain joins TRBV18 to TRBJ2-2; no definite D call. The germline CDR1 and CDR2 sequences are KGHSH and LQKENI. Trimming took off 5 bases at V and 6 bases at J, with 4 bases between the two ends. The CDR3 runs to 11 residues. The CDR3 spells CASSGAGELFF. CDR3 DNA: TGTGCCAGCTCAGGGGCCGGGGAGCTGTTTTTT.

The V call is TRBV4-3, the J call TRBJ1-2, with D possibly matching TRBD1 (5 bases). The CDR3 consists of 14 residues. V was cut by 0 bases and J by 4 bases, with 9 bases left in between. Germline V gene data show CDR1 as LGHNA and CDR2 as YSLEER. The CDR3 sequence is CASSQDTGPYGYTF. DNA for the CDR3: TGCGCCAGCAGCCAAGACACGGGACCCTATGGCTACACCTTC.

This clonotype has more than one count but fewer than ten. The gene calls are TRBV19 and TRBJ2-2, with a tentative D call TRBD1 (5 bases). Per the germline V gene, CDR1 is LNHDA and CDR2 is SQIVND (reference sequence). V was pared by 4 bases and J by 3 bases, with 9 bases between. CDR3 size: 14 residues. Here the CDR3 DNA reads TGTGCCAGTAGTAGAGGACAATACACCGGGGAGCTGTTTTTT. It specifies CASSRGQYTGELFF.

This clonotype has more than one count but fewer than ten. The V and J genes are TRBV10-3 and TRBJ2-3; D could derive from TRBD1 or TRBD2 (5 bases each). This CDR3 comprises 13 residues. The ends were cut back, 2 bases at V and 4 bases at J, with 7 bases in the middle. Germline lookup yields CDR1 ENHRY and CDR2 SYGVKD. The CDR3 protein is CAISEEGPDTQYF. CDR3 DNA sequence: TGTGCCATCAGTGAGGAGGGGCCAGATACGCAGTATTTT.

The chain links TRBV27 to TRBJ2-7; tentative D call: TRBD1 (6 bases). This CDR3 is 15 amino acids long. With 2 bases removed from V and 2 bases from J, the gap between germline ends came to 13 bases. Germline V gives CDR1 MNHEY, CDR2 SMNVEV (reference sequence). The DNA of the CDR3 is TGTGCCAGCAGTTTAGGGGACACGGCGGCCTACGAGCAGTACTTC. It yields the protein CASSLGDTAAYEQYF.

This clonotype has a count of ten or more. The chain has TRBV7-6 and TRBJ1-5; D gene ambiguous. CDR3 length: 18 amino acids. V gave up 5 bases and J gave up 0 bases, with 20 bases separating them. Germline assignment: CDR1 SGHVS and CDR2 FNYEAQ. CDR3 residues: CASSPAVGGQHSNQPQHF. The CDR3 coding sequence is TGTGCCAGCAGCCCCGCCGTAGGTGGTCAACATAGCAATCAGCCCCAGCATTTT.

The chain carries TRBV20-1 and TRBJ2-3; 10 nucleotides agree with TRBD1. Germline-derived CDR1 and CDR2 are DFQATT and SNEGSKA (reference sequence). This CDR3 has 13 residues. V dropped 5 bases and J dropped 4; count of bases not matched to a gene: 3. DNA for the CDR3: TGCAGTGCTCGGACAGGGGGACCAGATACGCAGTATTTT. It translates to CSARTGGPDTQYF.

This clonotype was counted many times. The V call is TRBV12-3 or TRBV12-4, the J call TRBJ1-5, with D unclear. V was trimmed by 2 bases and J by 6 bases, leaving 11 bases between them. The CDR3 runs to 14 residues. The CDR3 sequence is CASSLRQPGQPQHF. The CDR3 bases are TGTGCCAGCAGTTTACGCCAGCCGGGTCAGCCCCAGCATTTT.

V is TRBV9 and J is TRBJ2-3, with a tentative D call TRBD1 (6 bases). The V gene lost 4 bases and the J gene lost 2 bases, with 14 bases spanning the gap. Per germline, CDR1 SGDLS and CDR2 YYNGEE. The CDR3 consists of 15 residues. CDR3 sequence reads: CASSPGVLNTDTQYF. The CDR3 bases are TGTGCCAGCAGCCCAGGGGTCTTGAACACAGATACGCAGTATTTT.